This T cell receptor beta chain originates from a study of OX40 agonist ivuxolimab in advanced cancers. Study results and limitations: Compared with CD4+, CD8+ T cells on average had more expanded clones.

On this clone: Its antigen remains unknown.

Sequencing used immunoSEQ multiplex PCR; TCRdb keeps in-frame clones, though not all of them. The data hold about 93,000 clones, with under 95% observed a single time. This CDR3 is built from 15 residues. Trimming removed 5 bases from V and 4 bases from J; junction bases left unmatched: 5. CDR1 is SGHVS, CDR2 FNYEAQ, per germline. The sample here was CD4+ or CD8+ T cells sorted from blood, taken in a trial of the OX40 agonist ivuxolimab. This chain links TRBV7-6 with TRBJ2-2; the match to TRBD2 covers 9 bases. The clonotype was recovered from an adult with an advanced solid tumor such as melanoma, head and neck, liver or kidney cancer. The CDR3 here is CASSPSGASTGELFF. DNA for the CDR3: TGTGCCAGCAGCCCTAGCGGGGCTAGCACCGGGGAGCTGTTTTTT.